This T cell receptor (beta chain) emerged from a study of control samples from healthy donors and cancer patients. TCRdb's table, derived via immunoSEQ multiplex PCR, lists solely in-frame clones and lacks some. Among approximately 120,000 clones listed, 90% were seen once. V was shortened by 3 bases and J by 8 bases, with 11 bases between the two germline ends. Germline CDR1 and CDR2: LGHDT and YNNKEL (reference sequence). There are 13 residues in the CDR3. The chain joins TRBV3-1 (or the pseudogene TRBV3-2) to TRBJ1-3; D might be TRBD1 (6 bases). Sequenced input: blood. This receptor was identified in a human donor in good health. The donor label of this sample is uncertain. CDR3 protein: CASSQAGVDTIYF. Here the CDR3 DNA reads TGTGCCAGCAGCCAGGCAGGGGTAGACACCATATATTTT.